This T cell receptor (beta chain) was sequenced in a study of blood T cell repertoires in COVID-19. Overall study context: COVID-19 samples, acute and convalescent, were from the United States, Italy and Spain. T cells, B-cell-depleted T cells, or PBMCs provided the cDNA or gDNA that served as material.

Trimming took off 1 base at V and 1 base at J, with 20 bases between the two ends. The length of the CDR3 is 18 residues. Germline values: CDR1 SGHVS, CDR2 FQNEAQ. Participants reported their clinical history, and cohort assignment relied on those reports. Recovered status applied to Cohort 3 donors who had two consecutive negative PCRs. It also applied to those with clearance or with symptom resolution. The repertoire was sequenced with immunoSEQ multiplex PCR; TCRdb's copy has only in-frame clones and lacks some. The sample yields approximately 390,000 clones, around nine tenths seen once. The chain uses TRBV7-8 and TRBJ2-7; weak D call: TRBD2 (5 bases). The sequenced sample consisted of PBMCs or T cells enriched from blood (not recorded which). This TCR came from a woman aged 45-65 years who had recovered from COVID-19. CDR3 bases: TGTGCCAGCAGCTTAGTTGGGTCGGGGATCCTTGGGTCCTACGAGCAGTACTTC. It encodes CASSLVGSGILGSYEQYF.